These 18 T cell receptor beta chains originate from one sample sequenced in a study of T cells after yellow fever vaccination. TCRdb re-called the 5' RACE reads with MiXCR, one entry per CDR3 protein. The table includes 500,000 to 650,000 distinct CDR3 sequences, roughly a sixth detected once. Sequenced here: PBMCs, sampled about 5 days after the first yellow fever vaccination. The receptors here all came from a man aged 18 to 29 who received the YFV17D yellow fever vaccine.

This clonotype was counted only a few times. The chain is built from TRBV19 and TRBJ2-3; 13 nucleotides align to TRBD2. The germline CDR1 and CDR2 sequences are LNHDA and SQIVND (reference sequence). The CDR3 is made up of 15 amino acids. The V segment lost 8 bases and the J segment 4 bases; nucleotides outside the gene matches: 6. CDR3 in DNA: TGTGCCAGTCGACTAGCGGGGGGCGGTCCAGATACGCAGTATTTT. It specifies CASRLAGGGPDTQYF.

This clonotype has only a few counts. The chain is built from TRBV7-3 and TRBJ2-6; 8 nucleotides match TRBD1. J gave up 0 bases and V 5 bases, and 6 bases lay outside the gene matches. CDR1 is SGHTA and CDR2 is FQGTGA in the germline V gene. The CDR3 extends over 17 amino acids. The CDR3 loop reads CASSVKTGVSGANVLTF. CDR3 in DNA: TGTGCCAGCAGCGTCAAGACAGGGGTCTCTGGGGCCAACGTCCTGACTTTC.

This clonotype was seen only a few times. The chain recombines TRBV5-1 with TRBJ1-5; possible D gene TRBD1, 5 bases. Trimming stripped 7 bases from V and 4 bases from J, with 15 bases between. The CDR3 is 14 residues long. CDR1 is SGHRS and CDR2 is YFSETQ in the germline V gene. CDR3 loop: CASGRVGGNQPQHF. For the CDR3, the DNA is TGCGCCAGCGGCAGGGTGGGGGGAAATCAGCCCCAGCATTTT.

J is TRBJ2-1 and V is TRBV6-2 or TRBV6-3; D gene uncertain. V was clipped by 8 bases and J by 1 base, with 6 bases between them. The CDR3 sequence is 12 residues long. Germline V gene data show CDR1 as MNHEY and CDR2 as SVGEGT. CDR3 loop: CASSESYNEQFF. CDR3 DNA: TGTGCCAGCTCCGAATCCTACAATGAGCAGTTCTTC.

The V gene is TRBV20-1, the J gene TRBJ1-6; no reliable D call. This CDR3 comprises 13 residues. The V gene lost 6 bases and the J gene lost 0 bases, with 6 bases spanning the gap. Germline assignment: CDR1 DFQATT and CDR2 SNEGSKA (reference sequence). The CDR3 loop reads CSASGSYNSPLHF. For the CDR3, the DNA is TGCAGTGCCAGTGGCTCCTATAATTCACCCCTCCACTTT.

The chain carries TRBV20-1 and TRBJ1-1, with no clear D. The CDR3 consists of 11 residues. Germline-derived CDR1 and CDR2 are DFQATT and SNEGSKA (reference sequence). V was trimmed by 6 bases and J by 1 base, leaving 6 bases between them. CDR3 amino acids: CSAPWNTEAFF. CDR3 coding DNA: TGCAGTGCCCCGTGGAACACTGAAGCTTTCTTT.

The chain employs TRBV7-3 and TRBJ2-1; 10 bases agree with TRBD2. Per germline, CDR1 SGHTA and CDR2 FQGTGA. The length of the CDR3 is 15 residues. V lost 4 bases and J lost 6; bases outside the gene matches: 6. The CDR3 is CASSYSGGAGNEQFF. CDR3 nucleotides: TGTGCCAGCAGCTACAGCGGGGGGGCCGGCAATGAGCAGTTCTTC. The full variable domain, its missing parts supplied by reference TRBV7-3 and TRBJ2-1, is GAGVSQTPSNKVTEKGKYVELRCDPISGHTALYWYRQSLGQGPEFLIYFQGTGAADDSGLPNDRFFAVRPEGSVSTLKIQRTERGDSAVYLCASSYSGGAGNEQFFGPGTRLTVL.

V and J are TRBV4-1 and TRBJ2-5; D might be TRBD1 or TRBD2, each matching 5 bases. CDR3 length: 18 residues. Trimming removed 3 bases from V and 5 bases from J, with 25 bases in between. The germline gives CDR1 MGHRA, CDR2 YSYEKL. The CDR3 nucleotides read TGCGCCAGCAGCCAGGTTTGGGGCAGCGGCCTTCGGCGGGAGACCCAGTACTTC. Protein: CASSQVWGSGLRRETQYF.

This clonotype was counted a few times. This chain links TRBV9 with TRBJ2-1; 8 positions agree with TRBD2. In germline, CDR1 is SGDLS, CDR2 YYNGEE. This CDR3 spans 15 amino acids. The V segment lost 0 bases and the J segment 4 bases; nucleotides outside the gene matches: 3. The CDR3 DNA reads TGTGCCAGCAGCGTAGTCCCTAGCGGGTACAATGAGCAGTTCTTC. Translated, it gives CASSVVPSGYNEQFF.

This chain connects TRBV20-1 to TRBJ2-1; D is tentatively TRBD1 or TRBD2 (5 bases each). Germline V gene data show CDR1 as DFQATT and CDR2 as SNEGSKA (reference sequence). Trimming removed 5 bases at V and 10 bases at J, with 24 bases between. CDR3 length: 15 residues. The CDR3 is CSAPRPGRSQGEQFF. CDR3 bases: TGCAGTGCTCCACGTCCGGGACGCTCCCAAGGGGAGCAGTTCTTC.

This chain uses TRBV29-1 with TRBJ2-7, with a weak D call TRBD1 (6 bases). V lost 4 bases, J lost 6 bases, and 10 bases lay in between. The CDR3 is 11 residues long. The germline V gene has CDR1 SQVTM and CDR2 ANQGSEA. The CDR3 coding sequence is TGCAGCGTTGTAACAGGGAGCGAGCAGTACTTC. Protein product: CSVVTGSEQYF.

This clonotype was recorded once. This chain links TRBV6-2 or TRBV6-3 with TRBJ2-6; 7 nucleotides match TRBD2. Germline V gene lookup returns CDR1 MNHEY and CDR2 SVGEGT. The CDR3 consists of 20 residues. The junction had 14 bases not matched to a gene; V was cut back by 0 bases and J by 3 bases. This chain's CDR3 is CASSYSKAQGGVFGANVLTF. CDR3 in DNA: TGTGCCAGCAGTTACTCGAAAGCTCAGGGAGGGGTCTTTGGGGCCAACGTCCTGACTTTC.

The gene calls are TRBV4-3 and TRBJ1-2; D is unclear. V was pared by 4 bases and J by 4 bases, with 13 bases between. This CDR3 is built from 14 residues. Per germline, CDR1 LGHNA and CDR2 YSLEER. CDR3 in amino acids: CASSPSDTRYGYTF. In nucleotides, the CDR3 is TGCGCCAGCAGCCCCTCAGATACCCGCTATGGCTACACCTTC.

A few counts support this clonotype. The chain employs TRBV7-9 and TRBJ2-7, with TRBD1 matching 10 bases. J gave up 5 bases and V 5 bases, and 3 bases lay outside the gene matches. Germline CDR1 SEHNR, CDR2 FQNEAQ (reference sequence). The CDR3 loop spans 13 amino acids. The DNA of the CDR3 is TGTGCCAGCAGCACCGGGACAGGGGACGAGCAGTACTTC. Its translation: CASSTGTGDEQYF.

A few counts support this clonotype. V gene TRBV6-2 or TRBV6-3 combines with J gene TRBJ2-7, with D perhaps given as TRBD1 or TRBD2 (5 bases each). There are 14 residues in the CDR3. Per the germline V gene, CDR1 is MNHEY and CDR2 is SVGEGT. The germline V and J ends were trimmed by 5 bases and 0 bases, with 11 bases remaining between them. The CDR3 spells CASSLGTDSYEQYV. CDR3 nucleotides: TGTGCCAGCAGTCTCGGGACGGACTCCTACGAGCAGTACGTC.

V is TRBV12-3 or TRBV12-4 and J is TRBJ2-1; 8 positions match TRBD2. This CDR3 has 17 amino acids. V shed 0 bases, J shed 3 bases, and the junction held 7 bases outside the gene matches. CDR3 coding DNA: TGTGCCAGCAGTTTAGCGCTCAATAGCGGGGTCTACAATGAGCAGTTCTTC. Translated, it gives CASSLALNSGVYNEQFF.

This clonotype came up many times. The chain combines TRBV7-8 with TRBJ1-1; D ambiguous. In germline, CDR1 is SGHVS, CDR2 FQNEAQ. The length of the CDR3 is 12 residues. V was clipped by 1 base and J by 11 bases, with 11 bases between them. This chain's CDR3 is CASSLEGITAFF. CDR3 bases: TGTGCCAGCAGCTTAGAAGGGATTACGGCTTTCTTT.

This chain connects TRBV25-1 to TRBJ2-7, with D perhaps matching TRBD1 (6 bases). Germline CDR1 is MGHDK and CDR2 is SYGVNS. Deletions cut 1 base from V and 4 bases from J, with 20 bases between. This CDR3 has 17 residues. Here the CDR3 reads CASSEFRGPWQGYEQYV. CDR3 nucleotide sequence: TGTGCCAGCAGTGAATTCAGGGGACCGTGGCAGGGATACGAGCAGTACGTC.